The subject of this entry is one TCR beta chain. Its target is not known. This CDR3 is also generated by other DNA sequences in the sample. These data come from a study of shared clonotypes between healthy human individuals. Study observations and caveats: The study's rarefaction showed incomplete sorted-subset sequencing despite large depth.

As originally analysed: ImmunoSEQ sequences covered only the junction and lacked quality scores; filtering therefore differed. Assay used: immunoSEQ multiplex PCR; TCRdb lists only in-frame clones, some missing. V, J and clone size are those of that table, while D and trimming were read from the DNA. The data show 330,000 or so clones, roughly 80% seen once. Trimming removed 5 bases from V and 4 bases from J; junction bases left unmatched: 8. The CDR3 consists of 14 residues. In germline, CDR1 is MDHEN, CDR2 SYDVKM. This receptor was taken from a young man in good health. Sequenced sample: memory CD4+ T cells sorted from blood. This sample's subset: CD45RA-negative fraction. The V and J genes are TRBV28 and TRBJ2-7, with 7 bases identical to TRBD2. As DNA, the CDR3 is TGTGCCAGCAGTCCTAGCGGTTCCTCGTACGAGCAGTACTTC. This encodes CASSPSGSSYEQYF.